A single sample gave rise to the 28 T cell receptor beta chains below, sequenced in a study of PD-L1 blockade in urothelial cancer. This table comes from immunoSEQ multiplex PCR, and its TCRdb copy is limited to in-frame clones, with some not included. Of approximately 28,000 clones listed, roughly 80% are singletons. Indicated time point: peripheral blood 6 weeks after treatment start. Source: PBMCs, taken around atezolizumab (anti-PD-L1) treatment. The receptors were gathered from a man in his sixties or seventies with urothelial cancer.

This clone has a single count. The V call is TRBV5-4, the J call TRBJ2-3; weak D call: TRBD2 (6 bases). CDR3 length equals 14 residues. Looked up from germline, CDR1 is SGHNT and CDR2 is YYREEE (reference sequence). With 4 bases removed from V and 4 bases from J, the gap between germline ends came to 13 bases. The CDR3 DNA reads TGTGCCAGCAGCCTGGGGACTTGGGCAGATACGCAGTATTTT. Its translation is CASSLGTWADTQYF. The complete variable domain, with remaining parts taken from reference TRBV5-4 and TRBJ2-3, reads ETGVTQSPTHLIKTRGQQVTLRCSSQSGHNTVSWYQQALGQGPQFIFQYYREEENGRGNFPPRFSGLQFPNYSSELNVNALELDDSALYLCASSLGTWADTQYFGPGTRLTVL.

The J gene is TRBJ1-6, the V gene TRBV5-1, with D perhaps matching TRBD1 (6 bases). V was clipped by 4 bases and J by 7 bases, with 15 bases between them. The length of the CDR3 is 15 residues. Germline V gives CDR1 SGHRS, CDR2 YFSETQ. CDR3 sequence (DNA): TGCGCCAGCAGCGCCACCGGGACAACCAATTCACCCCTCCACTTT. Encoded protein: CASSATGTTNSPLHF. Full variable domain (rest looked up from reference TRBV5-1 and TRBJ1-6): KAGVTQTPRYLIKTRGQQVTLSCSPISGHRSVSWYQQTPGQGLQFLFEYFSETQRNKGNFPGRFSGRQFSNSRSEMNVSTLELGDSALYLCASSATGTTNSPLHFGNGTRLTVT.

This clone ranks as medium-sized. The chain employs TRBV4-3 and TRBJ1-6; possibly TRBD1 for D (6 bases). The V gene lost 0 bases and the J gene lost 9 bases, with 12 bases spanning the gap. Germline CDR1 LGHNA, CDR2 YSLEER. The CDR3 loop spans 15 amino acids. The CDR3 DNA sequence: TGCGCCAGCAGCCAAGATCTGGGGGCGAGTTCACCCCTCCACTTT. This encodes CASSQDLGASSPLHF.

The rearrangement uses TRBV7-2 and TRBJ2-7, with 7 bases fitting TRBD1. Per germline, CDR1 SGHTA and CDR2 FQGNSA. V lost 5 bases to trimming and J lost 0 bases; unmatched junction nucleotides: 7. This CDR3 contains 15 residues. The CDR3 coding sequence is TGTGCCAGCAGCCCTGGGACAGTGATCTCCTACGAGCAGTACTTC. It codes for CASSPGTVISYEQYF.

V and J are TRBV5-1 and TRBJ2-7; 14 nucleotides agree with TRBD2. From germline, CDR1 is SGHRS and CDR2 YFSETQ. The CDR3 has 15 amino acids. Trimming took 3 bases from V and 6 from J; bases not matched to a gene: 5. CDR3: CASSWGLAGVGEQYF. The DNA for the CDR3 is TGCGCCAGCAGCTGGGGACTAGCGGGAGTTGGCGAGCAGTACTTC.

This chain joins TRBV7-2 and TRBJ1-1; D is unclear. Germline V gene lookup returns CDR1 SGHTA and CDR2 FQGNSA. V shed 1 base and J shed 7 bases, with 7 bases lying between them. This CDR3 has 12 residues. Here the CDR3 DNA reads TGTGCCAGCAGCTTAGTGACACTTGAAGCTTTCTTT. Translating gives CASSLVTLEAFF.

This CDR3 reads CASSQEEGTSEPYEQYF. The CDR3 bases are TGCGCCAGCAGCCAAGAAGAAGGCACTAGCGAACCCTACGAGCAGTACTTC. The chain joins TRBV4-1 to TRBJ2-7, with 7 nucleotides matching TRBD2. The junction had 10 bases not matched to a gene; V was cut back by 0 bases and J by 2 bases. CDR1 is MGHRA, CDR2 YSYEKL, per germline. The CDR3 has 17 amino acids.

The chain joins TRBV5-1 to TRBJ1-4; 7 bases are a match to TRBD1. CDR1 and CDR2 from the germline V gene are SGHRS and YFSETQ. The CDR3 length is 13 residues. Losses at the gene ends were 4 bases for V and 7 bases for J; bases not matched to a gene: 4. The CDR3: CASSQGDIEKLFF. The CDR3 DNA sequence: TGCGCCAGCAGCCAGGGGGACATTGAAAAACTGTTTTTT.

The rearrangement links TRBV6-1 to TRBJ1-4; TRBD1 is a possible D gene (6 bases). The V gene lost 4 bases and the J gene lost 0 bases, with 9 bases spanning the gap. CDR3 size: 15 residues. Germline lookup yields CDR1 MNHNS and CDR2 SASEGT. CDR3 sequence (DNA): TGTGCCAGCAGTGGGGACACAGCAACTAATGAAAAACTGTTTTTT. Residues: CASSGDTATNEKLFF.

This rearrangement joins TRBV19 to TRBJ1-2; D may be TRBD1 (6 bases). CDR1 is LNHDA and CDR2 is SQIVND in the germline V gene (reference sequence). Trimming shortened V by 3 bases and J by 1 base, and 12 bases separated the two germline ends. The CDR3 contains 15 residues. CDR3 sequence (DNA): TGTGCCAGTAGTATTTCACAGGGCCTTAACTATGGCTACACCTTC. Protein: CASSISQGLNYGYTF.

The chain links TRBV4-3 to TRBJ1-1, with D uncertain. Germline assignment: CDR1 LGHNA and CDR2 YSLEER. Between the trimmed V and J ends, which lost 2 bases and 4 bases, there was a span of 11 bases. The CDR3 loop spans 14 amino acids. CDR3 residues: CASSQSERGTEAFF. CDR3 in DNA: TGCGCCAGCAGCCAAAGCGAACGGGGCACTGAAGCTTTCTTT.

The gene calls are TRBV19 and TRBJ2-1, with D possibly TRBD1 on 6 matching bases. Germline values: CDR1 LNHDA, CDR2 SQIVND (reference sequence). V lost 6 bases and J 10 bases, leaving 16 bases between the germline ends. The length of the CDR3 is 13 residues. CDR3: CASSVARGSEQFF. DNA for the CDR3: TGTGCCAGTAGCGTGGCGAGGGGGAGCGAGCAGTTCTTC. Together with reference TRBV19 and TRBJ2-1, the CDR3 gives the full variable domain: DGGITQSPKYLFRKEGQNVTLSCEQNLNHDAMYWYRQDPGQGLRLIYYSQIVNDFQKGDIAEGYSVSREKKESFPLTVTSAQKNPTAFYLCASSVARGSEQFFGPGTRLTVL.

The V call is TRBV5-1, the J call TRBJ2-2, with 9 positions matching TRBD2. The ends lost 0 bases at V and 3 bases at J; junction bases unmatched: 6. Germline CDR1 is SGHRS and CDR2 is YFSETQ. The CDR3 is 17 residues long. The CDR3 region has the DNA TGCGCCAGCAGCTTGGAGGCGGGAGGGCGCCACACCGGGGAGCTGTTTTTT. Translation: CASSLEAGGRHTGELFF.

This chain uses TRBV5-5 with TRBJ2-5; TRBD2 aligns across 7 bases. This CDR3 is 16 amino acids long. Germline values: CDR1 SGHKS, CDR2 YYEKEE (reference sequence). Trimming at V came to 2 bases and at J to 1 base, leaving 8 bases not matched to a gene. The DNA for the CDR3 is TGTGCCAGCAGCTTTTTAGCGGGCGGCTTCCAAGAGACCCAGTACTTC. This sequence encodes CASSFLAGGFQETQYF.

The DNA of the CDR3 is TGCGCCAGCAGCCACTTGCAGCCAGGGAAGGCCTACAATGAGCAGTTCTTC. It specifies CASSHLQPGKAYNEQFF. This chain uses TRBV4-3 with TRBJ2-1, with a weak D call TRBD1 (5 bases). The CDR3 covers 17 residues. The V end lost 3 bases, the J end lost 2 bases, and 17 bases lay between the germline ends. Germline V lookup: CDR1 LGHNA, CDR2 YSLEER.

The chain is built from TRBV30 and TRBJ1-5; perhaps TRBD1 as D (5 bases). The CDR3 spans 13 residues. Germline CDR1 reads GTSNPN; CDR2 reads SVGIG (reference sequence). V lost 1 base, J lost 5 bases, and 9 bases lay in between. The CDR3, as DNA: TGTGCCTGGAGTGCGGGGGTCGATCAGCCCCAGCATTTT. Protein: CAWSAGVDQPQHF. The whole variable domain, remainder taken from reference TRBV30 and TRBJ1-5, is SQTIHQWPATLVQPVGSPLSLECTVEGTSNPNLYWYRQAAGRGLQLLFYSVGIGQISSEVPQNLSASRPQDRQFILSSKKLLLSDSGFYLCAWSAGVDQPQHFGDGTRLSIL.

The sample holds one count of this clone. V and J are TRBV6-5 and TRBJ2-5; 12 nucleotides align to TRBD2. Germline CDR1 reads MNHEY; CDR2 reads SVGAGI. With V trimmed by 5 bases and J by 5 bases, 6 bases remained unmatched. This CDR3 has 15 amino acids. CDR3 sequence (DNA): TGTGCCAGCAGTCCTAGCGGGGGGGCGGTGGAGACCCAGTACTTC. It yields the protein CASSPSGGAVETQYF.

The CDR3 loop reads CASSPRRSGELFF. CDR3 coding DNA: TGTGCCAGCAGCCCTCGGCGGTCGGGGGAGCTGTTTTTT. This rearrangement joins TRBV9 to TRBJ2-2; D gene unclear. CDR1 SGDLS and CDR2 YYNGEE come from the germline V gene. This CDR3 has 13 amino acids. The V gene lost 4 bases and the J gene lost 8 bases, with 12 bases spanning the gap.

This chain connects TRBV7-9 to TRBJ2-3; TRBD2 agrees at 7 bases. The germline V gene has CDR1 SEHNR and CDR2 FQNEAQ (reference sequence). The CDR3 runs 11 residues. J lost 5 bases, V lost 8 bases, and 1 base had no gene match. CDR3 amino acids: CASAGEDTQYF. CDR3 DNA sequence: TGTGCCAGCGCGGGGGAAGATACGCAGTATTTT.

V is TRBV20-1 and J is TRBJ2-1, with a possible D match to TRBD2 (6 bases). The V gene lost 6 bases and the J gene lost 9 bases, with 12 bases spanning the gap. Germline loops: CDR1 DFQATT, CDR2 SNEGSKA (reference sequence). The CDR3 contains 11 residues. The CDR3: CSAKTRVEQFF. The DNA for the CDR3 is TGCAGTGCCAAGACTAGGGTTGAGCAGTTCTTC.

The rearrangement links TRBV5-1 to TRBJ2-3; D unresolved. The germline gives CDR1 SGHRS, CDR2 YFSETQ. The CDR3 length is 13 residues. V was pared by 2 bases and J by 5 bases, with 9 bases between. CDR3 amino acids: CASSFAARDTQYF. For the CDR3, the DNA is TGCGCCAGCAGCTTCGCAGCGAGAGATACGCAGTATTTT.

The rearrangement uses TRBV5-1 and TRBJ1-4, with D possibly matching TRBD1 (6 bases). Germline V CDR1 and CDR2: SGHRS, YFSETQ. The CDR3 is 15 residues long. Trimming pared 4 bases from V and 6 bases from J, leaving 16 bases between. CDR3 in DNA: TGCGCCAGCAGCACCGAAGGGGGGGGGTATGAAAAACTGTTTTTT. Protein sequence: CASSTEGGGYEKLFF.

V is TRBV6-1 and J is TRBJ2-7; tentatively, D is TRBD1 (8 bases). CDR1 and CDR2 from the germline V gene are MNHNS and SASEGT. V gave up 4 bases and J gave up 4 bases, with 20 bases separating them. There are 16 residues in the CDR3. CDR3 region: CASSAREGTGLYEQYF. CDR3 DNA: TGTGCCAGCAGTGCCAGGGAGGGGACAGGCCTTTACGAGCAGTACTTC.

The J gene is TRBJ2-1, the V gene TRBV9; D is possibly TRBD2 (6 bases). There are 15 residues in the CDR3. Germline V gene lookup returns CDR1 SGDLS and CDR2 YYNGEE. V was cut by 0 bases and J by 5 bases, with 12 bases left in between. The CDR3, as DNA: TGTGCCAGCAGCGTAGTATCTAGCGTGAACAATGAGCAGTTCTTC. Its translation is CASSVVSSVNNEQFF.

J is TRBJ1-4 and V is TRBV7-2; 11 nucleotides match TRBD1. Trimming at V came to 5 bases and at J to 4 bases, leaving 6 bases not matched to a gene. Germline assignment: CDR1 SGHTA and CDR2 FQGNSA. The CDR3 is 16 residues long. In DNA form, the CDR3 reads TGTGCCAGCAGCATAGGGACAGGGGGAATTAATGAAAAACTGTTTTTT. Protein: CASSIGTGGINEKLFF.

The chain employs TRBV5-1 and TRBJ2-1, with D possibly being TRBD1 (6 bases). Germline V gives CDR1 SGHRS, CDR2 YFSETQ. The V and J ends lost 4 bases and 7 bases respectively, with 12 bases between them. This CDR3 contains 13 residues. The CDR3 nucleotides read TGCGCCAGCAGCCTAACAGGGACGAATGAGCAGTTCTTC. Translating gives CASSLTGTNEQFF.

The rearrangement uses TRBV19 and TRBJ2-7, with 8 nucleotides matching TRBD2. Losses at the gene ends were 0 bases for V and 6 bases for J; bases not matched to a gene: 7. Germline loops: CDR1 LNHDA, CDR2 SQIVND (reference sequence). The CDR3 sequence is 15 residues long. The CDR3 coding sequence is TGTGCCAGTAGTATAGATCTGAGCCGGGGGGGCGAGCAGTACTTC. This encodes CASSIDLSRGGEQYF.

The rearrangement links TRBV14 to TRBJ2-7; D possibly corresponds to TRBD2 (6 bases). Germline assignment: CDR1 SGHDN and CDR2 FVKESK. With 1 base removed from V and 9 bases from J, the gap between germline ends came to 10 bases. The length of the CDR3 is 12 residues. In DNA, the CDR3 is TGTGCCAGCAGCCAAGGGGCGGGACTGCAGTACTTC. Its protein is CASSQGAGLQYF.